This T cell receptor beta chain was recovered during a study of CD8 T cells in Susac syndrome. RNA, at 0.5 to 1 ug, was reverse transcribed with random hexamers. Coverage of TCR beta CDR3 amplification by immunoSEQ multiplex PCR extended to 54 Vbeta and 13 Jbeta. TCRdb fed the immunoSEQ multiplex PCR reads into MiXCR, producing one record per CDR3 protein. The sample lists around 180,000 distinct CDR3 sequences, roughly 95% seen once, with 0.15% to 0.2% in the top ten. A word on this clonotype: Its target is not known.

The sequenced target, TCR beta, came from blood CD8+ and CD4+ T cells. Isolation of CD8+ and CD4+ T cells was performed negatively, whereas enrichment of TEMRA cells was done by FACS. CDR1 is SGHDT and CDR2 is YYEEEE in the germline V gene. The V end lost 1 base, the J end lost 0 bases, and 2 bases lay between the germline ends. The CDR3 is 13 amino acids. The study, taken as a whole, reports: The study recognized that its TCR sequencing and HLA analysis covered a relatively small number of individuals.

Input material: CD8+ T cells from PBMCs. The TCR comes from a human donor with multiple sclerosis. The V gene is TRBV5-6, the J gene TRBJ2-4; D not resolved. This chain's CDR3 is CASSLLAKNIQYF. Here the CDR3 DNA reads TGTGCCAGCAGCTTGCTAGCCAAAAACATTCAGTACTTC.